The clone carrying this TCR beta chain has a count of ten or more. This entry comes from a study of blood T cells in healthy people across ages. Germline CDR1 is KGHSH and CDR2 is LQKENI. J was trimmed by 7 bases and V by 4 bases; bases with no gene match: 5. This CDR3 region has 13 residues. A sample-barcoded 5' primer and a J-beta primer mix were used in a second PCR of about 7 to 12 cycles. TCRdb called the 5' RACE reads again in MiXCR, with one record for every CDR3 protein. The profile shows around 990,000 distinct CDR3 sequences, about two fifths of them singletons. The J gene is TRBJ1-2, the V gene TRBV18; TRBD1 matches at 8 bases. This receptor was obtained from a young man in good health. Specimen: blood. The CDR3 is CASSLGQEVGYTF. CDR3 in DNA: TGTGCCAGCTCACTGGGACAGGAAGTTGGCTACACCTTC.